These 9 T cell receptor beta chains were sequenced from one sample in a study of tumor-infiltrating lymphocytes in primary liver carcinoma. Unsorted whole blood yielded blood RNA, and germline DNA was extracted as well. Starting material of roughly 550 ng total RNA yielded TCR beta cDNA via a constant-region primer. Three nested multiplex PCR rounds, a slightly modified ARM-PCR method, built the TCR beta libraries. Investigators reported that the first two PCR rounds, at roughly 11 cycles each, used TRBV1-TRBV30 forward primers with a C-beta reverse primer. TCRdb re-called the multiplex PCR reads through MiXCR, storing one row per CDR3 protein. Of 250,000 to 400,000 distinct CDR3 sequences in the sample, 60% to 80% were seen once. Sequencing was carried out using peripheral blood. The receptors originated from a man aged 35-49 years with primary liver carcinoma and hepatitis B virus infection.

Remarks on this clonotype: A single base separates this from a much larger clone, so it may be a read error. CDR3 DNA sequence: TGTGTCAGCAGTGTATCTTGGGGCTTAGAAGCTTTCTTT. It is translated as CVSSVSWGLEAFF. The V gene is TRBV12-3 or TRBV12-4, the J gene TRBJ1-1; a weak D match, TRBD1 (5 bases). The CDR3 extends over 13 amino acids.

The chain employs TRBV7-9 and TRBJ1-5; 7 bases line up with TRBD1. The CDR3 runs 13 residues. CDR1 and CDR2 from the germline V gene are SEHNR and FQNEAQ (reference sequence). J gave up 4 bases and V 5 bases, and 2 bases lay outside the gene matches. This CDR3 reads CASSQGVNQPQHF. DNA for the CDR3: TGTGCCAGCAGCCAGGGGGTTAATCAGCCCCAGCATTTT.

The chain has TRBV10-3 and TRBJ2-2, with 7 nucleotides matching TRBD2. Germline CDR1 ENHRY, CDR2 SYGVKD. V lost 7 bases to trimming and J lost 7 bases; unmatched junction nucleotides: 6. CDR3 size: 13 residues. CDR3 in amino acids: CAITGAGVGELFF. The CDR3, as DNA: TGTGCCATCACCGGCGCGGGGGTCGGGGAGCTGTTTTTT.

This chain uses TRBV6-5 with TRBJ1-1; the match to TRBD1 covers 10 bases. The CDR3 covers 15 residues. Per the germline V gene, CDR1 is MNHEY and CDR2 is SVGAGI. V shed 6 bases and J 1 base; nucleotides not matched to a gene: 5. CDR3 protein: CASRSTGGGNTEAFF. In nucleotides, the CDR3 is TGTGCCAGCAGGTCGACAGGGGGCGGGAACACTGAAGCTTTCTTT.

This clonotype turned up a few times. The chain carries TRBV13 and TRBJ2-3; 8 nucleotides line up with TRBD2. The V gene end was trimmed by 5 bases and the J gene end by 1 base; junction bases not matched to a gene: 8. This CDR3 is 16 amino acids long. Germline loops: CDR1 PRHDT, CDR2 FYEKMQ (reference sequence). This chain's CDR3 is CASSTQLSGGTDTQYF. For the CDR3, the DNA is TGTGCCAGCAGCACGCAGCTTAGCGGGGGCACAGATACGCAGTATTTT.

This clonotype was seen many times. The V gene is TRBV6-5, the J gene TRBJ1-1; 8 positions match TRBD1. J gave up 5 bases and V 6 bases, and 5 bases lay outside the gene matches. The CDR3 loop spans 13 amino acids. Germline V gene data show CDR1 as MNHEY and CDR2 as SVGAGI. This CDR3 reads CASSGQGRTEAFF. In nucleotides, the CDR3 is TGTGCCAGCAGCGGACAGGGACGGACTGAAGCTTTCTTT.

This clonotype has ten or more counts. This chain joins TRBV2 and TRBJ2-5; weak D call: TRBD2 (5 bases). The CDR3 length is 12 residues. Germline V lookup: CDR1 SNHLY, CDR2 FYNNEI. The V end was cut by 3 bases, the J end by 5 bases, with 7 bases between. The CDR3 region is CASSERVETQYF. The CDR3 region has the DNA TGTGCCAGCAGTGAGAGGGTGGAGACCCAGTACTTC.

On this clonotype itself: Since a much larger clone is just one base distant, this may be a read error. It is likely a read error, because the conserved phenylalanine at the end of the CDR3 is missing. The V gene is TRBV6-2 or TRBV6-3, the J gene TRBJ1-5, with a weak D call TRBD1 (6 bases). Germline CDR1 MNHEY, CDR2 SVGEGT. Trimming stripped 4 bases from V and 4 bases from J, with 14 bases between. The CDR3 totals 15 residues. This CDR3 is CASSSPGGSNQPQHL. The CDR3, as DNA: TGTGCCAGCAGTTCCCCGGGGGGCTCGAATCAGCCCCAGCATCTT.

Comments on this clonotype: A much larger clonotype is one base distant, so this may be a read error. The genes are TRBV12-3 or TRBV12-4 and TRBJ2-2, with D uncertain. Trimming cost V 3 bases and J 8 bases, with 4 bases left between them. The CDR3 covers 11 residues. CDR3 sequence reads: CASSFGGELFF. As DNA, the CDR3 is TGTGCCAGCAGTTTCGGAGGGGAGCTGTTTTTT.